The clone carrying this T cell receptor beta chain appeared many times. Its antigen is unknown. The sample comes from a study of T cells in Graves' hyperthyroidism and ophthalmopathy. Study-wide results and caveats: A model of 13 V-J pairs discriminated ophthalmopathy from stable hyperthyroidism.

The V end was cut by 4 bases, the J end by 6 bases, with 16 bases between. The CDR3 is made up of 14 amino acids. Looked up from germline, CDR1 is SNHLY and CDR2 is FYNNEI. It was RNA transcripts that yielded the amplified TCR beta CDR3 regions. The HTBI primer set drove a first-round RT-PCR of the TCR CDR3. One entry per CDR3 protein, called by TCRdb with MiXCR from the multiplex PCR reads. The sample lists roughly 640,000 distinct CDR3 sequences, around 15% occurring once. Criteria for exclusion of patients were uncontrolled infection, other autoimmune disease, pregnancy or lactation. Input material: blood. This sequence joins TRBV2 and TRBJ2-7, with D perhaps TRBD2 (7 bases). The receptor was derived from a woman aged 35 to 49 with Graves' ophthalmopathy. The CDR3 nucleotides are TGTGCCAGCAGTGGGACTAGGGGGGTCGGCGAGCAGTACTTC. Encoded protein: CASSGTRGVGEQYF.